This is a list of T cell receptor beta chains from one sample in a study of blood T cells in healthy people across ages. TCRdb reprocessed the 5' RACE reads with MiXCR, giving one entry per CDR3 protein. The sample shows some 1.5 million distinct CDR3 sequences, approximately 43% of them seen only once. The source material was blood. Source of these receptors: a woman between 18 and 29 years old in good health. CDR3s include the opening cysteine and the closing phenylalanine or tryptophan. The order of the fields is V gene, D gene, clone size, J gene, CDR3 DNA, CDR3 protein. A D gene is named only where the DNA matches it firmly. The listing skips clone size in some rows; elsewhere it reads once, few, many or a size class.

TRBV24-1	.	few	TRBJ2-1	TGTGCCACCGCTGTCAGGGAAGGAAATGAGCAGTTCTTC	CATAVREGNEQFF
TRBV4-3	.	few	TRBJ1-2	TGCGCCAGCAGCCAAGAACCCAGGGTGGGTCGCGGCTACACCTTC	CASSQEPRVGRGYTF
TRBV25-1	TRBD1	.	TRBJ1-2	TGTGCCAGCAGCGTTTTGGCCGGGACAGCGCATGGCTACACCTTC	CASSVLAGTAHGYTF
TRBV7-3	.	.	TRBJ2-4	TGTGCCAGCAGCTTAACTAGCGGAGTCGGCAATGAGCAGTACTTC	CASSLTSGVGNEQYF
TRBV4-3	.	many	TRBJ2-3	TGCGCCAGCAGCCAAGATAGGATACCAGGGGCCGGAACAGATACGCAGTATTTT	CASSQDRIPGAGTDTQYF
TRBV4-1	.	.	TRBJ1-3	TGCGCCAGCAGCCAAGTGGTTTGGGGAAACACCATATATTTT	CASSQVVWGNTIYF
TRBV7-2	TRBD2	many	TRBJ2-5	TGTGCCAGCAGCTTTCAGCGGGGCCAAGAGACCCAGTACTTC	CASSFQRGQETQYF
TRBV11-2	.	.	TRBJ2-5	TGTGCCAGCAGCTTTCGGGGAGCGGTCTACAATGAGCAGTACTTC	CASSFRGAVYNEQYF
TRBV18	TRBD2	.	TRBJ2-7	TGTGCCAGCTCCGAGAAGGCAGGGAGGGACTACGAGCAGTACTTC	CASSEKAGRDYEQYF
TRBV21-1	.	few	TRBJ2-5	TGTGCCAGCAGCAAAGGCGCGCGCATCGGGGCCGAGACCCAGTACTTC	CASSKGARIGAETQYF
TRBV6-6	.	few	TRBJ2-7	TGTGCCAGCAAGCCTGCGGAGGCCTCCTACGAGCAGTACTTC	CASKPAEASYEQYF
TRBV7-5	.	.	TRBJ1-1	TGTATCTCCGTGCCAGCAGTTCTCTTATTAACCGGTATGAACACTGAAGCCTTCTTT	CISVPAVLLLTGMNTEAFF
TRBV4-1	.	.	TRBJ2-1	TGCGCCAGCAGCCACGGGATCTCCTACAATGAGCAGTTCTTC	CASSHGISYNEQFF
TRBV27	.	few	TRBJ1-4	TGTGCCAGCTCCGGGGTACAGGGCGCAACTAATGAAAAACTGTTTTTT	CASSGVQGATNEKLFF
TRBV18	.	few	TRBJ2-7	TGTGCCAGCTCACGCGGGACGGCGAGTTACGAGCAGTACTTC	CASSRGTASYEQYF
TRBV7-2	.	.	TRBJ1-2	TGTGCCAGCAGCCCAGAGGTGGGCTACACCTTC	CASSPEVGYTF
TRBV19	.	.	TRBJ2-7	TGTGCCAGTAGTATAGAGACACTATCCTACAATGAGCAGTACTTC	CASSIETLSYNEQYF
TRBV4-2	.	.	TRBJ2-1	TGTGCCAGCAACCAAGAACGGGGTTACAATGAGCAGTTCTTC	CASNQERGYNEQFF
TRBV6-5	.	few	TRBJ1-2	TGTGCCAGCAGTTACTCGGCGGGGATCGGGTATGGCTACACCTTC	CASSYSAGIGYGYTF
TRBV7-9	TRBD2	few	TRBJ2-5	TGTGCCAGCAGCTTAGGAGACGGGAGGGGAGAGACCCAGTACTTC	CASSLGDGRGETQYF
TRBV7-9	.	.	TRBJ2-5	TGTGCCAGCAGCCCGAAGGGGAAAGAGACCCAGTACTTC	CASSPKGKETQYF
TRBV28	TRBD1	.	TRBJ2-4	TGTGCCAGCAGTTTTCAACAGGGGGCTTGGAACATTCAGTACTTC	CASSFQQGAWNIQYF
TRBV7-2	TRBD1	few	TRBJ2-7	TGTGCCAGCAGCCCGACAGGGGCTCAATACTACGAGCAGTACTTC	CASSPTGAQYYEQYF
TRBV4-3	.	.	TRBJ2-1	TGCGCCAGCAGCCAAGATGGGCGAGCGTGGGGGGACAATGAGCAGTTCTTC	CASSQDGRAWGDNEQFF
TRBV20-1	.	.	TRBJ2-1	TGCAGTGCTAGAGATCTCACTCGTGAGCAGTTCTTC	CSARDLTREQFF
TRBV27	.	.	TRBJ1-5	TGTGCCAGCAGTGGCAGGCCCAATCAGCCCCAGCATTTT	CASSGRPNQPQHF
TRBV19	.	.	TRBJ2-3	TGTGCCAGTAGTATACCGGGAGAGGGCTCGCATACGCAGTATTTT	CASSIPGEGSHTQYF
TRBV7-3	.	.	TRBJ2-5	TGTGCCAGCAGCTTAATTTGGGAGGCGACCCAGTACTTC	CASSLIWEATQYF
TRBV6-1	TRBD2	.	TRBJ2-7	TGTGCCAGCAGTGAGACTAGCGCCTCCTACGAGCAGTACTTC	CASSETSASYEQYF
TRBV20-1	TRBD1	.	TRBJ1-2	TGCAGTGCAACGGACAGGGCGGACTATGGCTACACCTTC	CSATDRADYGYTF
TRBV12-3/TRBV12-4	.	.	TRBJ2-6	TGTGCCAGCAGAAGGACACGGAATCTCTCTGGGGCCAACGTCCTGACTTTC	CASRRTRNLSGANVLTF
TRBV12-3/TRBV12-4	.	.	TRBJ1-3	TGTGCCAGCAGGTTATACTCAGCGATGAGCTCTGGAAACACCATATATTTT	CASRLYSAMSSGNTIYF
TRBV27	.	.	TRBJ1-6	TGTGCCAGCAGTTTATCCGCGGCGGGGGTTTCACCCCTCCACTTT	CASSLSAAGVSPLHF
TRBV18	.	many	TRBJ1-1	TGTGCCAGCTCACCGGCGGGAGGGACTGAAGCTTTCTTT	CASSPAGGTEAFF
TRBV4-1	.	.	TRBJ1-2	TGCGCCAGCAGCCAAGATCGTCTTCGAACCAGCTACACCTTC	CASSQDRLRTSYTF
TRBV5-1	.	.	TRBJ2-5	TGCGCCAGCAGCTTGGGTTCTAGCAGAGAGACCCAGTACTTC	CASSLGSSRETQYF
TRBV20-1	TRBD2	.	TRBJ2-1	TGCAGTGCTGATCTAGCGGGAGAGGTCCATGGCGAGCAGTTCTTC	CSADLAGEVHGEQFF
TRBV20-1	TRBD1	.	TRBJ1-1	TGCAGTGCTAGTTGGGCAGGGGGTATTATGAAAGCTTTCTTT	CSASWAGGIMKAFF
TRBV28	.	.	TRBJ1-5	TGTGCCAGCAGTTCGCCCCTGGACAGCTATAGCAATCAGCCCCAGCATTTT	CASSSPLDSYSNQPQHF
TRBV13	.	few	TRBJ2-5	TGTGCCAGCAGCGCCCCCACACAGGCTCAAGAGACCCAGTACTTC	CASSAPTQAQETQYF
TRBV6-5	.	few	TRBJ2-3	TGTGCCAGCAGTCCCTACGGGCCAGGGGACACAGATACGCAGTATTTT	CASSPYGPGDTDTQYF
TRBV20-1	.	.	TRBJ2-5	TGCAGTGCTAGCTCGGTAGATCAAGAGACCCAGTACTTC	CSASSVDQETQYF
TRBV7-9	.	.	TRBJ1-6	TGTGCCAGCAGGGGTCCCTATAATCCACCCCTCCACTTT	CASRGPYNPPLHF
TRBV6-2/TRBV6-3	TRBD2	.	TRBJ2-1	TGTGCCAGCAGTTACGTGGTAGCGGGAGGTAGTGAGCAGTTCTTC	CASSYVVAGGSEQFF
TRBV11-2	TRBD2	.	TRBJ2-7	TGTGCCAGCAGGGGGGTCGCGGGGGGATTTATTTACGAGCAGTACTTC	CASRGVAGGFIYEQYF
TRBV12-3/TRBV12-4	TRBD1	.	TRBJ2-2	TGTGCCAGCAGTTCCCCAGCCACGGGACAGGGGTTCACCGGGGAGCTGTTTTTT	CASSSPATGQGFTGELFF
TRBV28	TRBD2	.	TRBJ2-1	TGTGCCAGCAGTGACCCCGGGACTATCTACAATGAGCAGTTCTTC	CASSDPGTIYNEQFF
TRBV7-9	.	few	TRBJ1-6	TGTGCCAGCAGCCCATCGGGGGGTAGCTCACCCCTCCACTTT	CASSPSGGSSPLHF